This TCR beta chain is from a study of T cell changes during pregnancy in multiple sclerosis. Generated by immunoSEQ multiplex PCR, the TCRdb table keeps only in-frame clones and is missing some. The data hold 45,000 to 60,000 clones, with approximately 92% observed a single time. The CDR3 is 17 amino acids. Unmatched junction bases numbered 12, after V lost 6 bases and J lost 2 bases. Looked up from germline, CDR1 is SGDLS and CDR2 is YYNGEE. Sequencing was performed on peripheral blood, taken after pregnancy. This clonotype was obtained from a female donor in good health, enrolled as a control in a pregnancy study. J is TRBJ2-2 and V is TRBV9; 8 nucleotides agree with TRBD1. CDR3 amino acids: CASTKQPGTGNTGELFF. The CDR3, as DNA: TGTGCCAGCACCAAACAACCCGGGACAGGTAACACCGGGGAGCTGTTTTTT. The whole variable domain, remainder taken from reference TRBV9 and TRBJ2-2, is DSGVTQTPKHLITATGQRVTLRCSPRSGDLSVYWYQQSLDQGLQFLIQYYNGEERAKGNILERFSAQQFPDLHSELNLSSLELGDSALYFCASTKQPGTGNTGELFFGEGSRLTVL.